The source of this T cell receptor (beta chain) is a study of beta chain features in type 1 diabetes. The overall study: The number of sorted cells examined across all samples was under 130,000,000.

This clone turned up a few times. What it recognizes is unknown. The sequenced template was cDNA made from the entire isolated RNA. Reads from naive, central memory and regulatory T cell samples averaged around 3.6 million. Generated by immunoSEQ multiplex PCR, the TCRdb table keeps only in-frame clones and is missing some. The sample yields more than 300,000 clones, roughly an eighth seen once. Study-wide results and limits: Any role of HLA type in TCRB rearrangement remained unresolved here. Moderately but significantly shorter TCRB CDR3s were found in Type 1 diabetes patients in all four CD4+ subsets. A greater similarity of naive, central memory and Treg TCRB repertoires was seen among patients than among healthy donors.

This CDR3 contains 13 residues. CDR1 is MNHNS, CDR2 SASEGT, per germline. V gave up 2 bases and J gave up 6 bases, with 10 bases separating them. The J gene is TRBJ1-2, the V gene TRBV6-1, with a weak D call TRBD1 (6 bases). The clonotype originates from a woman in her late teens or twenties with type 1 diabetes. Sequenced input: naive CD4+ T cells from blood. This CDR3 is CASSEWAGDGYTF. The CDR3 nucleotides read TGTGCCAGCAGTGAATGGGCAGGGGATGGCTACACCTTC.